This TCR beta chain was captured by sequencing in a study of neoadjuvant anti-PD-1 for oral cavity cancer. Germline V gene lookup returns CDR1 ENHRY and CDR2 SYGVKD. This CDR3 comprises 14 residues. Trimming pared 2 bases from V and 12 bases from J, leaving 17 bases between. The repertoire was sequenced with immunoSEQ multiplex PCR; TCRdb's copy has only in-frame clones and lacks some. The table shows around 6,000 clones, with around 50% occurring only once. Regarding time point: after neoadjuvant nivolumab, at surgical resection. Cohort: HPV-negative, locally advanced oral cavity squamous cell carcinoma patients.

This TCR derives from a person aged 35 to 85 with oral cavity squamous cell carcinoma. The V call is TRBV10-3, the J call TRBJ2-1, with a weak D call TRBD2 (6 bases). The specimen was tumor tissue, collected after nivolumab (anti-PD-1) treatment. The chain's CDR3 is CAISEGTGAGWQFF. CDR3 DNA: TGTGCCATCAGTGAGGGGACTGGGGCCGGGTGGCAGTTCTTC.